These 21 T cell receptor beta chains share one sample of origin, sequenced in a study of T cells in Graves' hyperthyroidism and ophthalmopathy. Authors of the study amplified TCR beta CDR3 regions from RNA transcripts. HTBI primers drove first-round RT-PCR of the TCR CDR3. TCRdb recomputed calls from the multiplex PCR reads with MiXCR, one row per CDR3 protein. The profile covers 350,000 to 400,000 distinct CDR3 sequences, with about 15% appearing a single time and 11% taken by the ten largest. Sequences were obtained from blood. The receptors stem from a woman between 55 and 75 years old with Graves' hyperthyroidism.

A few counts support this clonotype. The V gene is TRBV19, the J gene TRBJ2-3; 11 bases line up with TRBD2. The CDR3 totals 16 residues. Germline values: CDR1 LNHDA, CDR2 SQIVND (reference sequence). V lost 5 bases and J lost 5; bases outside the gene matches: 9. As DNA, the CDR3 is TGTGCCAGTAGTCAGGGGACTAGCGGCTGGGGAGATACGCAGTATTTT. This codes for CASSQGTSGWGDTQYF.

This clonotype was seen ten or more times. The V and J genes are TRBV11-3 and TRBJ2-7; maybe TRBD2 (6 bases). Germline V gene data show CDR1 as SGHNT and CDR2 as YENEEA. Trimming shortened V by 0 bases and J by 2 bases, and 8 bases separated the two germline ends. This CDR3 region has 14 residues. In nucleotides, the CDR3 is TGTGCCAGCAGCTTAGAGTCGGGAGCCTACGAGCAGTACTTC. Protein product: CASSLESGAYEQYF.

This clonotype showed up many times. The gene calls are TRBV3-1 and TRBJ2-1, with 9 bases identical to TRBD1. Germline V gives CDR1 LGHDT, CDR2 YNNKEL (reference sequence). Germline trimming cut 3 bases from V and 9 bases from J; bases unmatched to any gene: 9. This CDR3 has 15 amino acids. The CDR3 bases are TGTGCCAGCAGCCATCGAGGGACAGGGTTGGTTGAGCAGTTCTTC. This gives the protein CASSHRGTGLVEQFF.

The chain carries TRBV12-3 or TRBV12-4 and TRBJ1-1; D uncertain. This CDR3 has 14 amino acids. V lost 3 bases and J lost 1, with 9 bases in between. The CDR3 protein is CASSFGNQNTEAFF. The CDR3 region has the DNA TGTGCCAGCAGTTTCGGTAATCAGAACACTGAAGCTTTCTTT.

This clonotype has ten or more counts. The chain combines TRBV5-1 with TRBJ1-2; possibly TRBD1 for D (6 bases). V lost 2 bases to trimming and J lost 3 bases, with 11 bases between them. This CDR3 spans 14 amino acids. Germline assignment: CDR1 SGHRS and CDR2 YFSETQ. The chain's CDR3 is CASSLEGGDYGYTF. The CDR3 DNA reads TGCGCCAGCAGCTTAGAGGGGGGCGACTATGGCTACACCTTC.

Only a few counts were recorded for this clonotype. The V call is TRBV11-1, the J call TRBJ2-5; D is undetermined. CDR3 length: 13 amino acids. V lost 5 bases and J 0 bases, leaving 7 bases between the germline ends. CDR1 is SGHAT and CDR2 is FQDESV in the germline V gene (reference sequence). This chain's CDR3 is CASSRADQETQYF. As DNA, the CDR3 is TGTGCCAGCAGCCGGGCAGACCAAGAGACCCAGTACTTC.

This clonotype appeared once. The J gene is TRBJ1-1, the V gene TRBV19; D possibly corresponds to TRBD1 (6 bases). This CDR3 has 14 residues. V was trimmed by 1 base and J by 5 bases, leaving 11 bases between them. Germline loops: CDR1 LNHDA, CDR2 SQIVND (reference sequence). CDR3: CASSIGGGRTEAFF. Here the CDR3 DNA reads TGTGCCAGTAGTATAGGGGGGGGCCGGACTGAAGCTTTCTTT.

Ten or more counts support this clonotype. CDR3 amino acids: CASNPSANYGYTF. CDR3 nucleotides: TGTGCCAGCAATCCGTCAGCTAACTATGGCTACACCTTC. The chain is built from TRBV6-1 and TRBJ1-2; D gene unclear. From germline, CDR1 is MNHNS and CDR2 SASEGT. This CDR3 is built from 13 residues. The V and J ends lost 7 bases and 0 bases respectively, with 9 bases between them.

This chain uses TRBV7-9 with TRBJ2-3; D not certain. Trimming removed 5 bases at V and 0 bases at J, with 9 bases between. The length of the CDR3 is 14 residues. Germline V CDR1 and CDR2: SEHNR, FQNEAQ (reference sequence). CDR3 nucleotide sequence: TGTGCCAGCAGCCCACCTAACAGCACAGATACGCAGTATTTT. Translating gives CASSPPNSTDTQYF.

This clonotype was recorded at least ten times. The V call is TRBV11-1, the J call TRBJ2-3, with a tentative D call TRBD2 (5 bases). This CDR3 is 15 amino acids long. V lost 3 bases and J 3 bases, leaving 13 bases between the germline ends. Germline V gives CDR1 SGHAT, CDR2 FQDESV (reference sequence). The CDR3 DNA follows: TGTGCCAGCAGCTTTCTTAGCGTACAGACAGATACGCAGTATTTT. Protein sequence: CASSFLSVQTDTQYF.

This clonotype was counted a few times. V and J are TRBV6-2 or TRBV6-3 and TRBJ2-2, with 7 bases identical to TRBD2. V lost 8 bases and J lost 4; bases outside the gene matches: 7. CDR1 and CDR2 from the germline V gene are MNHEY and SVGEGT. The CDR3 is 14 amino acids. The CDR3 region is CASASGVSTGELFF. DNA of the CDR3: TGTGCCAGCGCAAGCGGGGTCTCCACCGGGGAGCTGTTTTTT.

This clonotype came up a few times. The CDR3 protein is CASSQNLGQPQHF. The CDR3 region has the DNA TGCGCCAGCAGCCAAAACTTAGGTCAGCCCCAGCATTTT. This chain links TRBV4-1 with TRBJ1-5; D unresolved. The CDR3 consists of 13 residues. CDR1 MGHRA and CDR2 YSYEKL come from the germline V gene. With 2 bases removed from V and 6 bases from J, the gap between germline ends came to 8 bases.

This clonotype was seen many times. The chain is built from TRBV2 and TRBJ1-1; D not certain. V was cut by 3 bases and J by 3 bases, with 11 bases left in between. Germline loops: CDR1 SNHLY, CDR2 FYNNEI. This CDR3 is built from 14 residues. The CDR3 nucleotides read TGTGCCAGCAGTGAGCTGCGGCGGTACACTGAAGCTTTCTTT. As protein: CASSELRRYTEAFF.

This clonotype was seen repeatedly, ten times or more. The chain joins TRBV20-1 to TRBJ1-5, with 12 bases fitting TRBD1. J lost 0 bases, V lost 0 bases, and 6 bases had no gene match. The CDR3 contains 18 residues. The germline V gene encodes CDR1 DFQATT and CDR2 SNEGSKA (reference sequence). The CDR3 loop is CSARDRDRGQSSNQPQHF. In nucleotides, the CDR3 is TGCAGTGCTAGAGATAGGGACAGGGGGCAAAGTAGCAATCAGCCCCAGCATTTT.

This clonotype was counted at least ten times. The chain couples TRBV30 to TRBJ2-3; the match to TRBD1 covers 8 bases. Unmatched junction bases numbered 1, after V lost 7 bases and J lost 4 bases. Germline assignment: CDR1 GTSNPN and CDR2 SVGIG (reference sequence). This CDR3 has 11 residues. The CDR3 reads CALTGADTQYF. The CDR3 region has the DNA TGTGCCTTGACAGGGGCAGATACGCAGTATTTT.

This clonotype was seen a handful of times. The J gene is TRBJ2-3, the V gene TRBV29-1; 13 bases agree with TRBD2. The CDR3 is made up of 13 amino acids. CDR1 and CDR2 (germline): SQVTM, ANQGSEA. With 4 bases clipped from V and 5 bases from J, the junction kept 0 bases outside the gene matches. CDR3 bases: TGCAGCGTTGGGACTAGCGGGAGAGATACGCAGTATTTT. Translation gives CSVGTSGRDTQYF.

This clonotype showed up just a few times. The V call is TRBV29-1, the J call TRBJ2-3; 9 nucleotides align to TRBD2. Germline V gene lookup returns CDR1 SQVTM and CDR2 ANQGSEA. V lost 1 base to trimming and J lost 0 bases; unmatched junction nucleotides: 2. This CDR3 is 15 amino acids long. CDR3 in DNA: TGCAGCGTTGAAGTCCTAGCGGGAAGCACAGATACGCAGTATTTT. This codes for CSVEVLAGSTDTQYF.

This clonotype was seen repeatedly, ten times or more. The V call is TRBV7-8, the J call TRBJ2-5; 8 positions match TRBD2. J gave up 4 bases and V 3 bases, and 4 bases lay outside the gene matches. Germline CDR1 SGHVS, CDR2 FQNEAQ. This CDR3 has 14 amino acids. CDR3 nucleotides: TGTGCCAGCAGCTTGACTAGCGTGACAGAGACCCAGTACTTC. It codes for CASSLTSVTETQYF. Based on the CDR3 plus reference TRBV7-8 and TRBJ2-5, the full variable domain is GAGVSQSPRYKVAKRGQDVALRCDPISGHVSLFWYQQALGQGPEFLTYFQNEAQLDKSGLPSDRFFAERPEGSVSTLKIQRTQQEDSAVYLCASSLTSVTETQYFGPGTRLLVL.

This clonotype was seen more than once but under ten times. The chain employs TRBV20-1 and TRBJ2-3, with 8 nucleotides matching TRBD2. CDR1 is DFQATT and CDR2 is SNEGSKA in the germline V gene (reference sequence). The CDR3 length is 16 residues. V shed 1 base and J 1 base; nucleotides not matched to a gene: 7. CDR3 DNA sequence: TGCAGTGCTAGAGCGCCGGGGCGGGGGGGCACAGATACGCAGTATTTT. It encodes CSARAPGRGGTDTQYF.

The chain couples TRBV24-1 to TRBJ2-1; D not resolved. The CDR3 contains 13 residues. Germline V lookup: CDR1 KGHDR, CDR2 SFDVKD. V gave up 5 bases and J gave up 8 bases, with 12 bases separating them. CDR3 protein: CATSVGPLDEQFF. The CDR3 DNA follows: TGTGCCACCAGTGTCGGCCCCCTGGATGAGCAGTTCTTC.

This clonotype was seen a handful of times. This chain uses TRBV20-1 with TRBJ2-2, with a possible D match to TRBD1 (6 bases). The length of the CDR3 is 13 residues. Germline-derived CDR1 and CDR2 are DFQATT and SNEGSKA (reference sequence). V lost 2 bases, J lost 7 bases, and 11 bases lay in between. CDR3 DNA: TGCAGTGCTAGAAGAGGGGGTAACGGGGAGCTGTTTTTT. Protein: CSARRGGNGELFF.